The 13 T cell receptor beta chains reported below all come from one sample, sequenced in a study of patients and donors after allogeneic stem cell transplantation. TCRdb ran MiXCR on the RT-PCR reads and lists one entry per CDR3 protein. The sample lists about 960,000 distinct CDR3 sequences, 18% occurring once. The sample was blood, either unsorted or a sorted T cell fraction (not recorded which). The receptor set was obtained from a human donor who was either an allogeneic HSCT recipient or a stem cell or donor lymphocyte infusion donor (not recorded which). It is not recorded whose cells these are; they may come from a transplant donor.

This clonotype was picked up a small number of times. V usage is TRBV29-1 and J usage is TRBJ2-7; 8 bases map to TRBD1. From germline, CDR1 is SQVTM and CDR2 ANQGSEA. The J segment lost 4 bases and the V segment lost 6 bases, leaving 5 bases of the junction unmatched. The CDR3 consists of 12 residues. This CDR3 reads CSVWTGQYEQYF. CDR3 nucleotides: TGCAGCGTCTGGACAGGGCAATACGAGCAGTACTTC.

In this sample, this clonotype turned up once. The chain is built from TRBV7-2 and TRBJ2-1, with D tentatively TRBD2 (6 bases). Germline V gives CDR1 SGHTA, CDR2 FQGNSA. The CDR3 extends over 16 amino acids. V lost 7 bases to trimming and J lost 0 bases, with 16 bases between them. The CDR3 loop reads CASNRERLTSYNEQFF. The CDR3 nucleotides read TGTGCCAGCAACCGGGAGCGGCTTACCTCCTACAATGAGCAGTTCTTC.

The sample holds a few counts of this clonotype. V usage is TRBV9 and J usage is TRBJ2-2; 8 positions match TRBD1. V was clipped by 3 bases and J by 6 bases; unmatched bases: 7. Per germline, CDR1 SGDLS and CDR2 YYNGEE. The CDR3 has 15 residues. The CDR3 DNA reads TGTGCCAGCAGCGCGTCAGGGGGCTTGTCCGGGGAGCTGTTTTTT. The encoded protein is CASSASGGLSGELFF. Combining the CDR3 with reference TRBV9 and TRBJ2-2 gives the whole variable domain DSGVTQTPKHLITATGQRVTLRCSPRSGDLSVYWYQQSLDQGLQFLIQYYNGEERAKGNILERFSAQQFPDLHSELNLSSLELGDSALYFCASSASGGLSGELFFGEGSRLTVL.

Here the CDR3 DNA reads TGCGCCAGCCGACTTATTTACTCTGGGGCCAACGTCCTGACTTTC. This codes for CASRLIYSGANVLTF. The chain is built from TRBV5-1 and TRBJ2-6, with D unclear. Germline loops: CDR1 SGHRS, CDR2 YFSETQ. V lost 7 bases and J lost 0, with 11 bases in between. CDR3 length equals 15 residues.

This clonotype has more than one count but fewer than ten. This sequence joins TRBV4-1 and TRBJ2-3; 7 nucleotides line up with TRBD2. Losses at the gene ends were 0 bases for V and 3 bases for J; bases not matched to a gene: 9. There are 17 residues in the CDR3. Germline V CDR1 and CDR2: MGHRA, YSYEKL. The CDR3 nucleotides read TGCGCCAGCAGCCAAGATTGGGTAAGAGCGGGAACAGATACGCAGTATTTT. Its translation: CASSQDWVRAGTDTQYF.

The chain recombines TRBV2 with TRBJ2-3; D remains ambiguous. Germline CDR1 and CDR2: SNHLY and FYNNEI. This CDR3 contains 13 residues. V was pared by 5 bases and J by 6 bases, with 12 bases between. The CDR3 spells CASSRLGLDTQYF. The CDR3 nucleotides are TGTGCCAGCAGTAGGCTAGGCCTCGATACGCAGTATTTT.

This rearrangement joins TRBV20-1 to TRBJ1-1; D is perhaps TRBD1 (5 bases). This CDR3 contains 13 residues. The V end lost 7 bases, the J end lost 2 bases, and 14 bases lay between the germline ends. Germline V gene lookup returns CDR1 DFQATT and CDR2 SNEGSKA (reference sequence). CDR3 region: CSVIRDVNTEAFF. The CDR3 bases are TGCAGTGTTATCAGGGATGTCAACACTGAAGCTTTCTTT.

Here the CDR3 DNA reads TGTGCCAGCAGTTTAGCGGGGGGGCCACAAAATGAGCAGTTCTTC. Its protein is CASSLAGGPQNEQFF. V and J are TRBV12-3 or TRBV12-4 and TRBJ2-1, with D maybe TRBD2 (7 bases). CDR3 length equals 15 residues. V lost 0 bases, J lost 7 bases, and 13 bases lay in between.

This clonotype was counted between two and nine times. The V call is TRBV7-9, the J call TRBJ1-1; the D is unclear. Germline V CDR1 and CDR2: SEHNR, FQNEAQ (reference sequence). This CDR3 has 12 amino acids. V shed 0 bases and J shed 8 bases, with 7 bases lying between them. The CDR3 sequence is CASSLAAAEAFF. For the CDR3, the DNA is TGTGCCAGCAGCTTAGCTGCGGCAGAAGCTTTCTTT.

The J gene is TRBJ2-7, the V gene TRBV7-9; TRBD1 aligns across 9 bases. The CDR3 loop spans 13 amino acids. The V and J ends lost 5 bases and 4 bases, in that order; junction bases with no gene match: 3. Germline V gene sequence: CDR1 SEHNR, CDR2 FQNEAQ (reference sequence). CDR3 region: CASSGDREYEQYF. For the CDR3, the DNA is TGTGCCAGCAGCGGGGACAGGGAATACGAGCAGTACTTC.

The CDR3 DNA reads TGTGCCATCAACCAGGGGACTAGCGGGAGCCATCGGGGGGAGACCCAGTACTTC. Its protein is CAINQGTSGSHRGETQYF. The genes are TRBV10-3 and TRBJ2-5, with 14 bases fitting TRBD2. The CDR3 is made up of 18 amino acids. J was trimmed by 5 bases and V by 7 bases; bases with no gene match: 15. Per germline, CDR1 ENHRY and CDR2 SYGVKD.

The V gene is TRBV20-1, the J gene TRBJ1-1; D call uncertain. Trimming removed 6 bases from V and 5 bases from J, with 19 bases in between. Germline loops: CDR1 DFQATT, CDR2 SNEGSKA (reference sequence). This CDR3 is 14 amino acids long. The CDR3 spells CSATQRDRGTEAFF. The CDR3 nucleotides read TGCAGTGCCACGCAAAGGGATCGAGGGACTGAAGCTTTCTTT.

In this sample, this clonotype turned up a few times. The chain uses TRBV4-1 and TRBJ2-5, with D uncertain. CDR1 is MGHRA, CDR2 YSYEKL, per germline. There are 13 residues in the CDR3. Between the trimmed V and J ends, which lost 6 bases and 4 bases, there was a span of 12 bases. The CDR3 spells CASSLTLGETQYF. The CDR3 nucleotides are TGCGCCAGCAGTCTCACCTTGGGAGAGACCCAGTACTTC.